The rows below give T cell receptor beta chains drawn from one sample of a study of blood T cell repertoires in COVID-19. Data came from immunoSEQ multiplex PCR; TCRdb stores just in-frame clones and leaves some out. In the table there are under 200,000 clones, more than 75% of which are singletons. What was sequenced was peripheral blood. These receptors came from an elderly woman with acute or convalescent COVID-19. The CDR3 runs from the conserved cysteine through the conserved F or W. Fields, in order: D gene, V gene, clone size, J gene, CDR3 protein, CDR3 DNA. D genes are given only for firm matches. Expanded clones are given a class, and other clones once, few, many or no size at all.

>NA|TRBV5-1|NA|TRBJ2-2
CASSSSPQGSANTGELFF
TGCGCCAGCAGCTCCTCCCCCCAGGGAAGCGCGAACACCGGGGAGCTGTTTTTT
>TRBD1|TRBV5-5|NA|TRBJ1-1
CASSSTGGNTEAFF
TGTGCCAGCAGCTCTACAGGGGGTAACACTGAAGCTTTCTTT
>NA|TRBV7-2|NA|TRBJ2-5
CASSHPGETQYF
TGTGCCAGCAGCCATCCGGGGGAGACCCAGTACTTC
>NA|TRBV19|NA|TRBJ2-7
CASSTSGQGTYEQYF
TGTGCCAGTAGTACATCCGGCCAGGGAACTTACGAGCAGTACTTC
>NA|TRBV18|NA|TRBJ1-2
CASSPDRSNYGYTF
TGTGCCAGCTCACCAGACAGGTCTAACTATGGCTACACCTTC
>NA|TRBV11-2|NA|TRBJ1-6
CASSRMAPHLHF
TGTGCCAGCAGCCGAATGGCCCCCCACCTCCACTTT
>TRBD1|TRBV7-2|NA|TRBJ1-5
CASSGDREDPQHF
TGTGCCAGCAGCGGGGACAGGGAGGATCCCCAGCATTTT
>NA|TRBV27|NA|TRBJ2-7
CASSLLIGPYEQYF
TGTGCCAGCAGTTTACTAATTGGGCCTTACGAGCAGTACTTC
>NA|TRBV9|NA|TRBJ2-1
CASSVGARDSYNEQFF
TGTGCCAGCAGCGTAGGGGCTCGGGACTCCTACAATGAGCAGTTCTTC
>TRBD2|TRBV6-5|NA|TRBJ2-1
CASSPSGSGYNEQFF
TGTGCCAGCAGTCCTAGCGGGAGTGGGTACAATGAGCAGTTCTTC
>NA|TRBV11-2|few|TRBJ1-3
CASSLAGGNTIYF
TGTGCCAGCAGCTTAGCGGGGGGAAACACCATATATTTT
>NA|TRBV7-2|NA|TRBJ1-3
CASSLVTGSGNTIYF
TGTGCCAGCAGCTTAGTTACAGGGTCTGGAAACACCATATATTTT
>NA|TRBV29-1|NA|TRBJ1-3
CSVDRGVSGNTIYF
TGCAGCGTTGATAGGGGCGTCTCTGGAAACACCATATATTTT
>NA|TRBV7-9|NA|TRBJ1-3
CASSVGGRTGNTIYF
TGTGCCAGCAGCGTAGGGGGGCGCACTGGAAACACCATATATTTT
>NA|TRBV7-8|NA|TRBJ1-2
CASSPYGQSYTF
TGTGCCAGCAGCCCCTACGGACAGAGCTACACCTTC
>NA|TRBV28|NA|TRBJ1-1
CASSSPGRGIPEAFF
TGTGCCAGCAGTTCCCCGGGACGGGGGATCCCTGAAGCTTTCTTT
>NA|TRBV3-1/TRBV3-2|NA|TRBJ1-1
CASSLRTPAAEAFF
TGTGCCAGCAGCCTAAGAACCCCCGCGGCTGAAGCTTTCTTT
>TRBD1|TRBV6-5|NA|TRBJ1-1
CASHPIDRGPTEAFF
TGTGCCAGCCACCCCATAGACAGGGGGCCCACTGAAGCTTTCTTT
>NA|TRBV18|NA|TRBJ1-6
CASSASGISKNSPLHF
TGTGCCAGCTCAGCCTCGGGAATATCGAAGAATTCACCCCTCCACTTT
>NA|TRBV19|NA|TRBJ1-5
CATQGYSNQPQHF
TGTGCCACCCAGGGCTATAGCAATCAGCCCCAGCATTTT
>NA|TRBV19|NA|TRBJ1-6
CAARGGVNNSPLHF
TGTGCCGCGAGAGGGGGTGTGAATAATTCACCCCTCCACTTT
>NA|TRBV9|once|TRBJ2-7
CASSAPRGAGLYEQYF
TGTGCCAGCAGCGCTCCACGGGGGGCAGGACTGTACGAGCAGTACTTC
>TRBD2|TRBV10-3|NA|TRBJ2-1
CAISESAGGGRFF
TGTGCCATCAGTGAGTCGGCGGGAGGGGGGCGGTTCTTC
>NA|TRBV19|NA|TRBJ1-5
CASTPGQGNQPQHF
TGTGCCAGTACTCCGGGCCAGGGGAATCAGCCCCAGCATTTT
>TRBD2|TRBV28|NA|TRBJ2-3
CASSALAGGAVTQYF
TGTGCCAGCAGTGCTCTAGCGGGGGGGGCAGTTACGCAGTATTTT
>NA|TRBV7-2|NA|TRBJ1-2
CASSLGSTVNYGYTF
TGTGCCAGCAGCTTAGGGTCGACAGTCAACTATGGCTACACCTTC
>NA|TRBV2|NA|TRBJ2-2
CASTPRPTGELFF
TGTGCCAGCACCCCTAGACCGACCGGGGAGCTGTTTTTT
>NA|TRBV5-1|NA|TRBJ1-3
CASSLGLGGSSGNTIYF
TGCGCCAGCAGCTTAGGCCTCGGAGGGTCCTCTGGAAACACCATATATTTT
>NA|TRBV29-1|NA|TRBJ1-2
CSYLDSYYGYTF
TGCAGCTATTTAGACAGTTACTATGGCTACACCTTC
>TRBD1|TRBV10-3|NA|TRBJ2-7
CAISGTGVGEQYF
TGTGCCATCAGTGGGACAGGGGTGGGAGAGCAGTACTTC
>NA|TRBV11-2|NA|TRBJ1-1
CASSLTGRNTEAFF
TGTGCCAGCAGCTTAACAGGGAGAAACACTGAAGCTTTCTTT
>TRBD1|TRBV15|NA|TRBJ2-3
CATSRDRGTAPDTQYF
TGTGCCACCAGCAGAGATAGGGGGACAGCCCCAGATACGCAGTATTTT
>NA|TRBV12-3/TRBV12-4|NA|TRBJ1-4
CASSLPGRLFF
TGTGCCAGCAGTTTACCCGGGAGGCTGTTTTTT
>TRBD1|TRBV18|NA|TRBJ2-1
CASSPSMTGLNEQFF
TGTGCCAGCTCACCCTCAATGACAGGGTTGAATGAGCAGTTCTTC
>NA|TRBV6-1|NA|TRBJ1-5
CASSAPLGGGDQPQHF
TGTGCCAGCAGTGCCCCACTGGGGGGAGGGGACCAGCCCCAGCATTTT
>NA|TRBV3-1/TRBV3-2|NA|TRBJ2-3
CASSQVIHRRSFTDTQYF
TGTGCCAGCAGCCAAGTAATTCACAGGCGATCCTTCACAGATACGCAGTATTTT
>TRBD1|TRBV9|NA|TRBJ1-1
CASSAGTGVAEGEAFF
TGTGCCAGCAGCGCCGGGACAGGGGTGGCTGAGGGTGAAGCTTTCTTT
>TRBD2|TRBV7-2|NA|TRBJ2-1
CASSPHLREFNEQFF
TGTGCCAGCAGCCCGCACTTGCGGGAGTTTAATGAGCAGTTCTTC
>NA|TRBV28|NA|TRBJ2-3
CASSTDVRGTDTQYF
TGTGCCAGCAGTACAGACGTCCGCGGCACAGATACGCAGTATTTT